A single sample is the source of the 17 T cell receptor beta chains below, sequenced in a study of neurological immune-mediated disorders. Via MiXCR, TCRdb re-called the 5' RACE reads, giving one row per CDR3 protein. The sample lists some 60,000 distinct CDR3 sequences, about 10% occurring once. The time point is: longitudinal time-point 2. The specimen was PBMCs. The source is a man aged 25 to 40 in good health.

This clonotype was observed many times. The rearrangement uses TRBV28 and TRBJ1-5, with D tentatively TRBD1 (6 bases). Germline-derived CDR1 and CDR2 are MDHEN and SYDVKM. V was clipped by 6 bases and J by 2 bases, with 14 bases between them. CDR3 size: 15 residues. Here the CDR3 DNA reads TGTGCCAGCAGCTTACAGGGCGGTGGCAATCAGCCCCAGCATTTT. The encoded protein is CASSLQGGGNQPQHF.

The chain couples TRBV7-9 to TRBJ2-3; D might be TRBD2 (6 bases). There are 14 residues in the CDR3. Trimming left V 10 bases short and J 3 bases short, with 17 bases between. CDR1 SEHNR and CDR2 FQNEAQ come from the germline V gene (reference sequence). CDR3 protein: CANRRGARTDTQYF. Here the CDR3 DNA reads TGTGCCAACAGGAGGGGTGCTAGAACAGATACGCAGTATTTT.

Many counts were recorded for this clonotype. V gene TRBV7-9 combines with J gene TRBJ2-7; a weak D match, TRBD2 (7 bases). In germline, CDR1 is SEHNR, CDR2 FQNEAQ (reference sequence). The V gene lost 5 bases and the J gene lost 0 bases, with 14 bases spanning the gap. The CDR3 runs to 15 residues. The CDR3 nucleotides are TGTGCCAGCAGCCTGGGGGGGGCCAGCTCCTACGAGCAGTACTTC. As protein: CASSLGGASSYEQYF.

Many counts were recorded for this clonotype. The chain carries TRBV27 and TRBJ2-7; 10 nucleotides match TRBD1. Losses at the gene ends were 6 bases for V and 6 bases for J; bases not matched to a gene: 5. Germline-derived CDR1 and CDR2 are MNHEY and SMNVEV (reference sequence). The CDR3 totals 13 residues. The DNA for the CDR3 is TGTGCCAGCAGCCGGGACAGGGGAAGCGAGCAGTACTTC. Its translation is CASSRDRGSEQYF.

This clonotype was counted ten times or more. The V call is TRBV27, the J call TRBJ2-3; D not resolved. CDR3 length: 14 amino acids. V was clipped by 6 bases and J by 4 bases, with 14 bases between them. The germline CDR1 and CDR2 sequences are MNHEY and SMNVEV (reference sequence). The CDR3: CASSSLGAADTQYF. The CDR3 nucleotides read TGTGCCAGCAGCTCCCTAGGAGCTGCAGATACGCAGTATTTT.

The chain is built from TRBV7-8 and TRBJ2-1; D remains unclear. Germline V CDR1 and CDR2: SGHVS, FQNEAQ. The CDR3 spans 15 residues. Trimming left V 1 base short and J 4 bases short, with 11 bases between. CDR3 DNA sequence: TGTGCCAGCAGCTTAGGAATCCAGACATACAATGAGCAGTTCTTC. Its translation: CASSLGIQTYNEQFF.

This clonotype was recorded at least ten times. The V call is TRBV3-1, the J call TRBJ2-2, with 13 bases lining up with TRBD2. V was pared by 8 bases and J by 5 bases, with 2 bases of the junction left unmatched. The germline gives CDR1 LGHDT, CDR2 YNNKEL (reference sequence). CDR3 length equals 14 residues. The CDR3 here is CASGLAGVTGELFF. CDR3 DNA: TGTGCCAGCGGACTAGCGGGAGTGACCGGGGAGCTGTTTTTT. The full variable domain, in which reference TRBV3-1 and TRBJ2-2 provide the parts outside the CDR3, is DTAVSQTPKYLVTQMGNDKSIKCEQNLGHDTMYWYKQDSKKFLKIMFSYNNKELIINETVPNRFSPKSPDKAHLNLHINSLELGDSAVYFCASGLAGVTGELFFGEGSRLTVL.

This clonotype was observed at least ten times. The gene calls are TRBV27 and TRBJ1-1, with D tentatively TRBD1 (6 bases). The V end lost 4 bases, the J end lost 5 bases, and 14 bases lay between the germline ends. CDR3 size: 14 residues. Germline lookup yields CDR1 MNHEY and CDR2 SMNVEV (reference sequence). The CDR3 DNA sequence: TGTGCCAGCAGTTCAACGAAACAGGGAACTGAAGCTTTCTTT. This encodes CASSSTKQGTEAFF.

This clonotype was observed at least ten times. The J gene is TRBJ1-1, the V gene TRBV18; D gene ambiguous. Per the germline V gene, CDR1 is KGHSH and CDR2 is LQKENI. This CDR3 contains 13 residues. Trimming removed 3 bases from V and 1 base from J, with 6 bases in between. The DNA of the CDR3 is TGTGCCAGCTCACCTAATGGGAACACTGAAGCTTTCTTT. It encodes CASSPNGNTEAFF. The whole variable domain, filled in from reference TRBV18 and TRBJ1-1, reads NAGVMQNPRHLVRRRGQEARLRCSPMKGHSHVYWYRQLPEEGLKFMVYLQKENIIDESGMPKERFSAEFPKEGPSILRIQQVVRGDSAAYFCASSPNGNTEAFFGQGTRLTVV.

This clonotype was detected only a few times. The chain joins TRBV7-8 to TRBJ2-7; TRBD2 aligns across 8 bases. After removal of 5 bases from V and 1 base from J, the junction contained 7 bases not matched to a gene. Germline V gene data show CDR1 as SGHVS and CDR2 as FQNEAQ. The CDR3 consists of 15 residues. CDR3 residues: CASSKTSGLSYEQYF. The CDR3 DNA follows: TGTGCCAGCAGCAAAACTAGCGGACTTTCCTACGAGCAGTACTTC. The full variable domain, its missing parts supplied by reference TRBV7-8 and TRBJ2-7, is GAGVSQSPRYKVAKRGQDVALRCDPISGHVSLFWYQQALGQGPEFLTYFQNEAQLDKSGLPSDRFFAERPEGSVSTLKIQRTQQEDSAVYLCASSKTSGLSYEQYFGPGTRLTVT.

This clonotype has a count of ten or more. The chain links TRBV3-1 to TRBJ2-5, with D unclear. Germline V CDR1 and CDR2: LGHDT, YNNKEL (reference sequence). V was clipped by 4 bases and J by 5 bases, with 5 bases between them. The CDR3 spans 11 residues. This chain's CDR3 is CASSLSETQYF. The CDR3 nucleotides are TGTGCCAGCAGCCTGAGCGAGACCCAGTACTTC.

The table lists this clonotype with many counts. V and J are TRBV7-8 and TRBJ2-2; D gene uncertain. The germline CDR1 and CDR2 sequences are SGHVS and FQNEAQ. The V end lost 1 base, the J end lost 1 base, and 10 bases lay between the germline ends. The CDR3 runs to 16 residues. The chain's CDR3 is CASSLVPRRNTGELFF. The CDR3 DNA sequence: TGTGCCAGCAGCTTAGTGCCGCGTCGGAACACCGGGGAGCTGTTTTTT.

This clonotype was found many times. The V and J genes are TRBV5-1 and TRBJ2-3; D gene uncertain. The germline V and J ends were trimmed by 0 bases and 2 bases, with 7 bases remaining between them. There are 14 residues in the CDR3. Germline CDR1 reads SGHRS; CDR2 reads YFSETQ. The CDR3 protein is CASSLVLVTDTQYF. In DNA, the CDR3 is TGCGCCAGCAGCTTGGTTCTCGTCACAGATACGCAGTATTTT. Drawing the rest from reference TRBV5-1 and TRBJ2-3, the complete variable domain is KAGVTQTPRYLIKTRGQQVTLSCSPISGHRSVSWYQQTPGQGLQFLFEYFSETQRNKGNFPGRFSGRQFSNSRSEMNVSTLELGDSALYLCASSLVLVTDTQYFGPGTRLTVL.

The table lists this clonotype with a few counts. The J gene is TRBJ2-7, the V gene TRBV6-1; TRBD2 aligns across 8 bases. The ends lost 9 bases at V and 1 base at J; junction bases unmatched: 5. The CDR3 has 13 amino acids. Germline V gives CDR1 MNHNS, CDR2 SASEGT. CDR3 sequence: CASTERESYEQYF. The CDR3, as DNA: TGTGCCAGTACAGAGCGGGAGTCCTACGAGCAGTACTTC.

At least ten counts were recorded for this clonotype. The V gene is TRBV5-1, the J gene TRBJ1-2; 9 bases match TRBD1. CDR3 size: 17 residues. Germline V gene sequence: CDR1 SGHRS, CDR2 YFSETQ. V was pared by 0 bases and J by 3 bases, with 9 bases of the junction left unmatched. The CDR3 DNA is TGCGCCAGCAGCTTGGGTCCCTGGGGACAGGGTGACTATGGCTACACCTTC. Protein sequence: CASSLGPWGQGDYGYTF.

This clonotype was counted many times. The J gene is TRBJ2-7, the V gene TRBV6-6, with 10 bases fitting TRBD2. The CDR3 is 15 amino acids. Germline V lookup: CDR1 MNHNY, CDR2 SVGAGI (reference sequence). J was trimmed by 4 bases and V by 6 bases; bases with no gene match: 9. CDR3 bases: TGTGCCAGCAGGGGCGTGGCTAGCGGGAGTTACGAGCAGTACTTC. Protein: CASRGVASGSYEQYF.

This clonotype appeared many times. This chain connects TRBV5-1 to TRBJ2-2; tentatively, D is TRBD1 or TRBD2 (5 bases each). This CDR3 is 14 amino acids long. Germline V gives CDR1 SGHRS, CDR2 YFSETQ. The V end was cut by 2 bases, the J end by 3 bases, with 8 bases between. The CDR3 region has the DNA TGCGCCAGCAGCTTAAGGGGAGACACCGGGGAGCTGTTTTTT. Its translation is CASSLRGDTGELFF.